The rows below give T cell receptor beta chains drawn from one sample of a study of T cell responses to AZD1222 COVID-19 vaccine. The assay was immunoSEQ multiplex PCR, and TCRdb's table has in-frame clones only and misses some. The table includes 110,000 to 150,000 clones, 92% detected once. Sequences were derived from peripheral blood, sampled on day 0 of AZD1222 vaccination. The source is an adult in good health. Both conserved end residues are part of each CDR3.

length: 9
J: TRBJ1-1
V: TRBV9
CDR3: CASSPKAFF

length: 20
J: TRBJ1-4
V: TRBV19
CDR3: CASRVIAAGGAGATNEKLFF

length: 16
J: TRBJ1-1
V: TRBV27
CDR3: CASNPAGIWGNTEAFF

length: 13
J: TRBJ2-1
V: TRBV3-1/TRBV3-2
CDR3: CASSPRGPAQQFF

length: 13
J: TRBJ1-1
V: TRBV5-1
CDR3: CASSPGPNTEAFF

length: 14
J: TRBJ1-3
V: TRBV11-2
CDR3: CASSLLTRENTIYF

length: 13
J: TRBJ1-5
V: TRBV19
CDR3: CACNDRGHQPQHF

length: 17
J: TRBJ1-6
V: TRBV30
CDR3: CAWSAGTGAYLNSPLHF

length: 12
J: TRBJ2-3
V: TRBV7-2
CDR3: CASSLEGYTQYF

length: 14
J: TRBJ2-3
V: TRBV19
CDR3: CASSNSGGQDTQYF

length: 14
J: TRBJ2-3
V: TRBV19
CDR3: CASNRGISTDTQYF

length: 15
J: TRBJ1-4
V: TRBV27
CDR3: CASSPRNRAGGKLFF

length: 16
J: TRBJ2-7
V: TRBV6-2/TRBV6-3
CDR3: CASSPTSGRHGGEQYF

length: 15
J: TRBJ2-7
V: TRBV7-2
CDR3: CASSPDRGRSYEQYF

length: 14
J: TRBJ1-1
V: TRBV28
CDR3: CASSSPTVNTEAFF

length: 14
J: TRBJ1-3
V: TRBV9
CDR3: CASNAGNSGNTIYF

length: 11
J: TRBJ1-1
V: TRBV30
CDR3: CAWSVNTEAFF

length: 14
J: TRBJ2-3
V: TRBV5-1
CDR3: CASSLQGERGTQYF

length: 13
J: TRBJ1-6
V: TRBV3-1/TRBV3-2
CDR3: CASSHRGGSPLHF

length: 13
J: TRBJ1-2
V: TRBV30
CDR3: CAWTQVGSYGYTF

length: 13
J: TRBJ2-7
V: TRBV6-5
CDR3: CASSYPGTYEQYF

length: 15
J: TRBJ1-4
V: TRBV3-1/TRBV3-2
CDR3: CASSQEAPNNEKLFF

length: 16
J: TRBJ2-1
V: TRBV19
CDR3: CASSIGRGGTANEQFF

length: 13
J: TRBJ2-1
V: TRBV19
CDR3: CASNQGQGNEQFF

length: 16
J: TRBJ2-1
V: TRBV6-2/TRBV6-3
CDR3: CASSYGGLAAYNEQFF

length: 14
J: TRBJ1-3
V: TRBV30
CDR3: CAWRDPDRGNTIYF

length: 13
J: TRBJ2-5
V: TRBV5-4
CDR3: CASRAGQLETQYF

length: 15
J: TRBJ1-3
V: TRBV9
CDR3: CASSVGQGSGNTIYF

length: 10
J: TRBJ1-5
V: TRBV19
CDR3: CAGGNQPQHF

length: 11
J: TRBJ2-5
V: TRBV12-3/TRBV12-4
CDR3: CASTSLETQYF

length: 14
J: TRBJ1-5
V: TRBV29-1
CDR3: CSVAGTGGNQPQHF

length: 13
J: TRBJ2-7
V: TRBV7-2
CDR3: CASSLAGPYEQYF

length: 15
J: TRBJ2-3
V: TRBV2
CDR3: CASSVTYLATDTQYF

length: 16
J: TRBJ1-3
V: TRBV7-2
CDR3: CASSPPKVLSGNTIYF

length: 15
J: TRBJ2-1
V: TRBV19
CDR3: CASSKRQGATNEQFF

length: 14
J: TRBJ2-7
V: TRBV7-9
CDR3: CASSTTGLGYEQYF

length: 13
J: TRBJ1-1
V: TRBV5-1
CDR3: CASGKDSNTEAFF

length: 15
J: TRBJ1-3
V: TRBV28
CDR3: CASSPPTGLGNTIYF

length: 14
J: TRBJ1-2
V: TRBV27
CDR3: CASSSGLLGYGYTF

length: 18
J: TRBJ1-1
V: TRBV11-2
CDR3: CASSLGAGTGAMNTEAFF

length: 12
J: TRBJ1-3
V: TRBV2
CDR3: CASSRDGNTIYF

length: 17
J: TRBJ2-2
V: TRBV11-3
CDR3: CASSLGHGTPNTGELFF

length: 16
J: TRBJ2-1
V: TRBV7-2
CDR3: CASSLGTGGFYNEQFF

length: 16
J: TRBJ1-1
V: TRBV19
CDR3: CASSPFGGRGNTEAFF

length: 15
J: TRBJ2-7
V: TRBV5-1
CDR3: CASSLAGGFLDEQYF

length: 15
J: TRBJ1-2
V: TRBV3-1/TRBV3-2
CDR3: CASSPSGQGADGYTF

length: 16
J: TRBJ2-1
V: TRBV7-2
CDR3: CASSSLRLAGNNEQFF

length: 19
J: TRBJ2-3
V: TRBV5-1
CDR3: CASSQVGGRVVRRSDTQYF

length: 13
J: TRBJ1-5
V: TRBV28
CDR3: CASSSGGSQPQHF

length: 14
J: TRBJ1-2
V: TRBV5-1
CDR3: CASSLGQGLGGYTF

length: 13
J: TRBJ1-2
V: TRBV27
CDR3: CASSDDSLYGYTF

length: 16
J: TRBJ1-6
V: TRBV6-4
CDR3: CASSDYRDSGNSPLHF

length: 12
J: TRBJ1-2
V: TRBV30
CDR3: CALTRDRDGYTF

length: 15
J: TRBJ1-1
V: TRBV29-1
CDR3: CSVHKGQRKNTEAFF

length: 14
J: TRBJ1-1
V: TRBV5-4
CDR3: CASSFFIGDTEAFF